This T cell receptor (beta chain) was recovered during a study of shared clonotypes between healthy human individuals. Study details: CD4 naive and memory got three plates each, CD8 naive two, CD8 memory one.

Measured with immunoSEQ multiplex PCR; TCRdb has only the in-frame clones, and not every one. This table holds 1.5 million to 2.5 million clones, about 95% found once. Naive CD8 cells, CD45RO-negative and positively selected for CCR7, excluded terminally differentiated effector memory CD45RA+ cells. Per germline, CDR1 SGHVS and CDR2 FNYEAQ. V lost 5 bases and J lost 4; bases outside the gene matches: 11. The CDR3 extends over 15 amino acids. On this clone: Its antigen is currently unknown.

Broader study findings: Sampling was confined to blood; repertoires within tissues likely differ. The diversity represented, both genetic and in exposure history, was limited by few donors. For naive CD4 cells, approximately 5% of clonotypes were shared across a handful of donors.

This chain joins TRBV7-6 and TRBJ2-7; 7 bases match TRBD2. The receptor's source is a man younger than 30 in good health. Material for sequencing was naive CD8+ T cells sorted from blood. CDR3 nucleotides: TGTGCCAGCAGCCTTGCGGGGGATTATTATTACGAGCAGTACTTC. It is translated as CASSLAGDYYYEQYF. Drawing the rest from reference TRBV7-6 and TRBJ2-7, the complete variable domain is GAGVSQSPRYKVTKRGQDVALRCDPISGHVSLYWYRQALGQGPEFLTYFNYEAQQDKSGLPNDRFSAERPEGSISTLTIQRTEQRDSAMYRCASSLAGDYYYEQYFGPGTRLTVT.